These 27 T cell receptor beta chains were all obtained from the same sample, sequenced in a study of blood T cell repertoires in COVID-19. Repertoires were generated with immunoSEQ multiplex PCR, while TCRdb's copy carries only in-frame clones and drops some. Altogether roughly 130,000 clones are present, 84% being singletons, with the ten largest covering approximately 12%. Material for sequencing was peripheral blood. Every receptor here comes from a woman aged 30 to 39 who had recovered from COVID-19.

This chain links TRBV7-9 with TRBJ2-3; 7 bases agree with TRBD2. The CDR3 has 15 residues. The ends lost 1 base at V and 2 bases at J; junction bases unmatched: 3. CDR1 and CDR2 (germline): SEHNR, FQNEAQ (reference sequence). The CDR3 spells CASSLGGGATDTQYF. CDR3 coding DNA: TGTGCCAGCAGCTTAGGCGGGGGAGCCACAGATACGCAGTATTTT.

J is TRBJ1-2 and V is TRBV12-3 or TRBV12-4; possible D gene TRBD1, 5 bases. Trimming stripped 7 bases from V and 3 bases from J, with 12 bases between. The CDR3 runs 13 residues. The CDR3 reads CASTIGHYYGYTF. DNA of the CDR3: TGTGCCAGCACTATAGGACACTACTATGGCTACACCTTC.

This chain links TRBV6-5 with TRBJ2-7; TRBD1 aligns across 7 bases. The V segment lost 8 bases and the J segment 2 bases; nucleotides outside the gene matches: 9. The V gene's germline CDR1 is MNHEY and CDR2 SVGAGI. CDR3 length: 14 residues. The DNA of the CDR3 is TGTGCCAGCGGGGGTGACAGGGCTCCCTACGAGCAGTACTTC. Its translation is CASGGDRAPYEQYF.

The genes are TRBV6-5 and TRBJ2-3; tentative D call: TRBD2 (5 bases). The CDR3 consists of 12 residues. The V gene lost 4 bases and the J gene lost 9 bases, with 11 bases spanning the gap. Germline V gene sequence: CDR1 MNHEY, CDR2 SVGAGI. CDR3 sequence: CASSSDSVTQYF. CDR3 bases: TGTGCCAGCAGTTCGGACTCGGTAACGCAGTATTTT.

In its sample, this clone was seen once. The rearrangement uses TRBV4-2 and TRBJ2-3; 8 bases map to TRBD2. The V gene's germline CDR1 is LGHNA and CDR2 YNFKEQ. With V trimmed by 3 bases and J by 4 bases, 18 bases remained unmatched. The CDR3 length is 19 residues. CDR3 sequence: CASSQETSERPNRADTQYF. For the CDR3, the DNA is TGTGCCAGCAGCCAGGAGACTAGCGAGAGACCTAATAGGGCAGATACGCAGTATTTT.

The chain joins TRBV5-1 to TRBJ2-2; D might be TRBD2 (6 bases). The CDR3 consists of 15 residues. The V gene lost 5 bases and the J gene lost 4 bases, with 15 bases spanning the gap. Germline V CDR1 and CDR2: SGHRS, YFSETQ. The CDR3 DNA sequence: TGCGCCAGCAGAGCGGACTCCGGGGGCACCGGGGAGCTGTTTTTT. As protein: CASRADSGGTGELFF.

V and J are TRBV9 and TRBJ1-2; D might be TRBD1 (5 bases). V lost 1 base, J lost 4 bases, and 14 bases lay in between. The V gene's germline CDR1 is SGDLS and CDR2 YYNGEE. The CDR3 contains 15 residues. This CDR3 reads CASSVQGGSGYGYTF. DNA of the CDR3: TGTGCCAGCAGCGTACAGGGCGGGAGCGGCTATGGCTACACCTTC.

The chain links TRBV9 to TRBJ2-3; 7 nucleotides line up with TRBD1. J was trimmed by 14 bases and V by 4 bases; bases with no gene match: 10. This CDR3 spans 12 amino acids. Germline V gene sequence: CDR1 SGDLS, CDR2 YYNGEE. The CDR3 DNA reads TGTGCCAGCAGCACCAGGGGACAGCTTTTGTATTTT. This gives the protein CASSTRGQLLYF.

As DNA, the CDR3 is TGTGCCAGCAGTGCAGGGGCCGGGGAGCTGTTTTTT. It is translated as CASSAGAGELFF. The rearrangement links TRBV9 to TRBJ2-2; tentative D call: TRBD1 (6 bases). V was pared by 5 bases and J by 6 bases, with 8 bases between. In germline, CDR1 is SGDLS, CDR2 YYNGEE. This CDR3 is 12 amino acids long.

This chain links TRBV11-3 with TRBJ2-5; a weak D match, TRBD1 (6 bases). The CDR3 length is 13 residues. The germline CDR1 and CDR2 sequences are SGHNT and YENEEA. V was trimmed by 5 bases and J by 7 bases, leaving 14 bases between them. DNA of the CDR3: TGTGCCAGCAGCCAGGACAGAGGGGGGACCCAGTACTTC. This encodes CASSQDRGGTQYF.

The chain is built from TRBV7-2 and TRBJ2-5, with a possible D match to TRBD1 (6 bases). Germline-derived CDR1 and CDR2 are SGHTA and FQGNSA. Trimming left V 1 base short and J 1 base short, with 13 bases between. The CDR3 is made up of 16 amino acids. CDR3 residues: CASSLEPGQIQETQYF. The DNA for the CDR3 is TGTGCCAGCAGCTTAGAACCAGGACAGATCCAAGAGACCCAGTACTTC.

This clone has a single count. The genes are TRBV7-3 and TRBJ2-5; 7 bases are a match to TRBD2. Germline lookup yields CDR1 SGHTA and CDR2 FQGTGA. The CDR3 consists of 14 residues. J gave up 5 bases and V 9 bases, and 12 bases lay outside the gene matches. CDR3 residues: CASSRGEIGETQYF. As DNA, the CDR3 is TGTGCCAGTAGCCGGGGGGAGATCGGGGAGACCCAGTACTTC.

The V and J genes are TRBV2 and TRBJ2-1; unclear D gene. Trimming removed 7 bases at V and 10 bases at J, with 11 bases between. Germline V gene data show CDR1 as SNHLY and CDR2 as FYNNEI. The CDR3 runs 11 residues. CDR3 sequence: CASTANGEQFF. The CDR3 DNA reads TGTGCCAGCACCGCCAACGGGGAGCAGTTCTTC.

The V and J genes are TRBV5-5 and TRBJ2-3, with 8 bases aligning to TRBD2. The CDR3 sequence is 15 residues long. V trimming: 0 bases; J trimming: 3 bases; junction bases outside the gene matches: 3. Germline loops: CDR1 SGHKS, CDR2 YYEKEE (reference sequence). CDR3 nucleotide sequence: TGTGCCAGCAGCTTGGTTCGGGGGGGTACAGATACGCAGTATTTT. Amino acid sequence: CASSLVRGGTDTQYF.

The chain joins TRBV7-9 to TRBJ2-3; TRBD2 aligns across 14 bases. Trimming took 8 bases from V and 8 from J; bases not matched to a gene: 9. In germline, CDR1 is SEHNR, CDR2 FQNEAQ (reference sequence). The CDR3 runs to 15 residues. The CDR3 region is CASRRLAGGVGTQYF. DNA of the CDR3: TGTGCCAGCCGAAGACTAGCGGGAGGGGTGGGTACGCAGTATTTT.

The chain recombines TRBV2 with TRBJ1-5; 8 nucleotides match TRBD1. CDR1 and CDR2 from the germline V gene are SNHLY and FYNNEI. The CDR3 spans 12 residues. V lost 6 bases, J lost 15 bases, and 10 bases stayed unmatched. The CDR3 bases are TGTGCCAGCAGCTTAGAACAGGGGGGTTTGCATTTT. It encodes CASSLEQGGLHF.

The J gene is TRBJ2-1, the V gene TRBV19, with TRBD1 identical over 8 bases. The CDR3 length is 15 residues. Germline trimming cut 5 bases from V and 7 bases from J; bases unmatched to any gene: 10. Germline CDR1 reads LNHDA; CDR2 reads SQIVND (reference sequence). The CDR3 protein is CASSAPGGGWNEQFF. For the CDR3, the DNA is TGTGCCAGTAGTGCCCCAGGGGGCGGATGGAATGAGCAGTTCTTC.

This chain uses TRBV4-2 with TRBJ1-6; no firm D call. This CDR3 is 15 amino acids long. Trimming shortened V by 1 base and J by 9 bases, and 13 bases separated the two germline ends. Germline CDR1 is LGHNA and CDR2 is YNFKEQ. The CDR3 is CASSQGATPGSPLHF. As DNA, the CDR3 is TGTGCCAGCAGCCAAGGGGCGACACCCGGTTCACCCCTCCACTTT.

The J gene is TRBJ2-2, the V gene TRBV12-3 or TRBV12-4, with a possible D match to TRBD2 (5 bases). This CDR3 contains 13 residues. The V end was cut by 5 bases, the J end by 7 bases, with 11 bases between. The CDR3 DNA follows: TGTGCCAGCAGTGCCAACCGGGGCGGGGAGCTGTTTTTT. Its translation is CASSANRGGELFF.

This clone is a singleton in its sample. V and J are TRBV7-8 and TRBJ2-7; D is perhaps TRBD2 (7 bases). This CDR3 has 13 residues. Germline-derived CDR1 and CDR2 are SGHVS and FQNEAQ. The DNA for the CDR3 is TGTGCAGGGGGAGAAGCGGGACGATACGAGCAGTACTTC. This sequence encodes CAGGEAGRYEQYF.

J is TRBJ1-1 and V is TRBV5-4, with D unclear. The germline V and J ends were trimmed by 4 bases and 5 bases, with 18 bases remaining between them. The CDR3 runs to 15 residues. Germline values: CDR1 SGHNT, CDR2 YYREEE (reference sequence). DNA of the CDR3: TGTGCCAGCAGCATACCCCCCGGGAGGGAGACTGAAGCTTTCTTT. Translated: CASSIPPGRETEAFF.

V gene TRBV10-3 combines with J gene TRBJ1-1, with D maybe TRBD1 (6 bases). The germline CDR1 and CDR2 sequences are ENHRY and SYGVKD. The CDR3 runs 12 residues. Trimming cost V 3 bases and J 11 bases, with 13 bases left between them. This CDR3 is CAISDQGWEAFF. In nucleotides, the CDR3 is TGTGCCATCAGTGACCAGGGGTGGGAGGCTTTCTTT.

The chain recombines TRBV20-1 with TRBJ1-1; D is uncertain. CDR3 length: 14 amino acids. Germline-derived CDR1 and CDR2 are DFQATT and SNEGSKA (reference sequence). V lost 3 bases and J lost 4, with 15 bases in between. The chain's CDR3 is CSASRGSEGTEAFF. DNA for the CDR3: TGCAGTGCTAGTCGAGGTTCTGAGGGCACTGAAGCTTTCTTT.

The V gene is TRBV27, the J gene TRBJ2-2; the match to TRBD1 covers 7 bases. This CDR3 contains 18 residues. The ends lost 2 bases at V and 6 bases at J; junction bases unmatched: 15. From germline, CDR1 is MNHEY and CDR2 SMNVEV (reference sequence). The CDR3 region is CASSLASRDRVTPGELFF. DNA of the CDR3: TGTGCCAGCAGTTTAGCCAGCCGGGACAGAGTTACACCCGGGGAGCTGTTTTTT.

This chain connects TRBV6-5 to TRBJ2-5, with TRBD1 as a possible D gene (5 bases). Trimming cost V 2 bases and J 2 bases, with 15 bases left between them. CDR1 MNHEY and CDR2 SVGAGI come from the germline V gene. This CDR3 is built from 16 residues. This CDR3 reads CASSYRSRQGQETQYF. The CDR3 region has the DNA TGTGCCAGCAGTTACCGGTCTCGGCAGGGACAAGAGACCCAGTACTTC.

This chain connects TRBV10-1 to TRBJ2-7; 8 nucleotides align to TRBD2. The CDR3 extends over 10 amino acids. In germline, CDR1 is WNHNN, CDR2 SYGVQD (reference sequence). CDR3 coding DNA: TGCGCCAGCAGTGCGAGCGGGAGTAGTGTC. Translation: CASSASGSSV.

V and J are TRBV18 and TRBJ2-1; perhaps TRBD2 as D (5 bases). The CDR3 spans 16 residues. The germline gives CDR1 KGHSH, CDR2 LQKENI. The V end lost 3 bases, the J end lost 4 bases, and 16 bases lay between the germline ends. Here the CDR3 reads CASSPPLGVRYNEQFF. In DNA form, the CDR3 reads TGTGCCAGCTCACCCCCCCTCGGGGTGAGATACAATGAGCAGTTCTTC.